This T cell receptor beta chain comes out of a study of blood T cell repertoires in COVID-19. Across the study: Sources were T cells, B-cell-depleted T cells, or PBMCs; the material itself was cDNA or gDNA.

Study processing details: Reference gene primer amplification yielded estimated nucleated cell counts. Assay: immunoSEQ multiplex PCR; the TCRdb copy retains only in-frame clones and omits some. That table supplies the V and J calls and clone size; D and trimming were determined from the DNA. There are approximately 200,000 clones in the sample; 65% to 90% occur only once, and 12% lies in the top ten. Two negative PCRs, clearance, or symptom resolution were required of recovered Cohort 3 donors. This CDR3 has 14 residues. CDR1 ENHRY and CDR2 SYGVKD come from the germline V gene. Trimming stripped 7 bases from V and 4 bases from J, with 16 bases between.

The receptor comes from a man aged 40-49 years who had recovered from COVID-19. This chain uses TRBV10-3 with TRBJ1-2; D is possibly TRBD1 (5 bases). The sequenced sample consisted of PBMCs or T cells enriched from blood (not recorded which). For the CDR3, the DNA is TGTGCCATCACCCGAGAAGGGGAAGCCTATGGCTACACCTTC. Protein: CAITREGEAYGYTF.